The 9 T cell receptor beta chains reported below all come from one sample, sequenced in a study of blood T cell repertoires in COVID-19 (dated by TCRdb to the early 2020s). Library creation used the immunoSEQ multiplex PCR assay. TCRdb stores this immuneACCESS table with in-frame sequences only. Part of the clones is absent; in the studies checked, under half of the shortfall reflects unresolved V genes, and no reason is known for the rest. Here the sample has over 100,000 clones; 87% occur a single time. Of the sample, around 2% falls within the top ten clones. Sequencing was done on a sample of peripheral blood. The origin of the receptors is a man aged 50 to 59 with active COVID-19.

This clone has only a few counts. This chain connects TRBV7-9 to TRBJ1-1; a possible D gene is TRBD1 (5 bases). This CDR3 region has 14 residues. Trimming removed 5 bases from V and 0 bases from J, with 10 bases in between. Germline V gene data show CDR1 as SEHNR and CDR2 as FQNEAQ (reference sequence). CDR3 in DNA: TGTGCCAGCAGCCCGGGACTGATGAACACTGAAGCTTTCTTT. Protein product: CASSPGLMNTEAFF.

The V gene is TRBV5-6, the J gene TRBJ1-5; TRBD1 is a possible D gene (6 bases). Germline V gives CDR1 SGHDT, CDR2 YYEEEE. This CDR3 comprises 13 residues. V was clipped by 2 bases and J by 7 bases, with 10 bases between them. CDR3 region: CASSFTQGQPQHF. The CDR3 DNA follows: TGTGCCAGCAGCTTTACACAGGGACAGCCCCAGCATTTT.

V and J are TRBV18 and TRBJ1-2; 8 nucleotides agree with TRBD1. Germline CDR1 reads KGHSH; CDR2 reads LQKENI. Trimming removed 3 bases from V and 4 bases from J; junction bases left unmatched: 1. This CDR3 spans 13 amino acids. CDR3 in amino acids: CASSPGQVYGYTF. DNA for the CDR3: TGTGCCAGCTCACCGGGACAGGTCTATGGCTACACCTTC.

This chain uses TRBV6-5 with TRBJ1-2, with 9 bases identical to TRBD1. The CDR3 extends over 14 amino acids. The junction had 9 bases not matched to a gene; V was cut back by 5 bases and J by 8 bases. Germline CDR1 is MNHEY and CDR2 is SVGAGI. CDR3 DNA sequence: TGTGCCAGCAGTCCCCAGGGACAGGGTCTGGGCTACACCTTC. Translated, it gives CASSPQGQGLGYTF.

As to this clone: One junction end disagrees with the germline gene, perhaps due to a read error. The chain combines TRBV5-4 with TRBJ1-6; TRBD1 is a possible D gene (5 bases). CDR1 is SGHNT, CDR2 YYREEE, per germline (reference sequence). The CDR3 is 15 amino acids. The CDR3 is CASSSRQPYNSPLHF. Written as DNA, the CDR3 is TGTGCCAGCAGCTCGAGACAGCCCTACAATTCACCCCTCCACTTT. The full variable domain, completed using reference TRBV5-4 and TRBJ1-6, is ETGVTQSPTHLIKTRGQQVTLRCSSQSGHNTVSWYQQALGQGPQFIFQYYREEENGRGNFPPRFSGLQFPNYSSELNVNALELDDSALYLCASSSRQPYNSPLHFGNGTRLTVT.

The chain links TRBV15 to TRBJ1-5, with D unclear. The CDR3 has 15 amino acids. Germline assignment: CDR1 LNHNV and CDR2 YYDKDF (reference sequence). The V and J ends lost 1 base and 1 base respectively, with 8 bases between them. The CDR3: CATSRGGSSNQPQHF. CDR3 DNA: TGTGCCACCAGCAGAGGAGGGTCCAGCAATCAGCCCCAGCATTTT.

The V gene is TRBV7-9, the J gene TRBJ1-4; D not certain. Germline lookup yields CDR1 SEHNR and CDR2 FQNEAQ (reference sequence). This CDR3 spans 16 amino acids. V was trimmed by 4 bases and J by 8 bases, leaving 20 bases between them. CDR3 sequence reads: CASSSSGGVMREKLFF. CDR3 nucleotide sequence: TGTGCCAGCAGCTCTAGTGGAGGCGTTATGAGAGAAAAACTGTTTTTT.

This clone was seen repeatedly, ten times or more. One junction end does not reproduce the germline sequence, and a read error may be involved. The chain is built from TRBV4-1 and TRBJ1-5; D is undetermined. Germline V gene data show CDR1 as MGHRA and CDR2 as YSYEKL. The CDR3 consists of 13 residues. CDR3 sequence (DNA): TGCGCCAGCAGCCCCCCGGGGAATCCGCCCCAGCATTTT. The encoded protein is CASSPPGNPPQHF.

This clone was counted once. This sequence joins TRBV14 and TRBJ1-1; D is uncertain. The germline V gene encodes CDR1 SGHDN and CDR2 FVKESK. Trimming took off 1 base at V and 10 bases at J, with 13 bases between the two ends. The CDR3 spans 13 residues. CDR3: CASSQGSVGGAFF. In nucleotides, the CDR3 is TGTGCCAGCAGCCAAGGATCGGTCGGAGGAGCTTTCTTT.